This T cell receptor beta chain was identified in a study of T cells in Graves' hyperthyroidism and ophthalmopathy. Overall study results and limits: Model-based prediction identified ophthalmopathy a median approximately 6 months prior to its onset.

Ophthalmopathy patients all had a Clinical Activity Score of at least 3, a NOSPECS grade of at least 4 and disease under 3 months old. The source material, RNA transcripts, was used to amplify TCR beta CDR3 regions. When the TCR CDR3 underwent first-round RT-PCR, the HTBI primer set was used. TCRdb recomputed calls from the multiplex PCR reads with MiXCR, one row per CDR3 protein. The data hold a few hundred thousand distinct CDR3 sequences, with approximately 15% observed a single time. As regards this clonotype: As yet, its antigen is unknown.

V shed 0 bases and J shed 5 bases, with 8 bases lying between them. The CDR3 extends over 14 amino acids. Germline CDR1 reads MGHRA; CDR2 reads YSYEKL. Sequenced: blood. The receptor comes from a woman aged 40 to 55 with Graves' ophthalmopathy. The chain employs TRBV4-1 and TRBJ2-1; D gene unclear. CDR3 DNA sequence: TGCGCCAGCAGCCAAGATAGTCGAGACAATGAGCAGTTCTTC. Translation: CASSQDSRDNEQFF.